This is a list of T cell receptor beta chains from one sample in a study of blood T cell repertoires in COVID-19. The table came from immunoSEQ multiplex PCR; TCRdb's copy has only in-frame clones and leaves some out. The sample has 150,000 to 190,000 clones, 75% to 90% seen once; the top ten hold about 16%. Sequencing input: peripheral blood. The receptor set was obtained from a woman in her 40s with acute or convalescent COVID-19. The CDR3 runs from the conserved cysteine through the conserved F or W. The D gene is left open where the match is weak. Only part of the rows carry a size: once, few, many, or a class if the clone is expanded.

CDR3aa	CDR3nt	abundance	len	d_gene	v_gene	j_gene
CASSGQYNEQFF	TGTGCCAGCAGCGGACAGTACAATGAGCAGTTCTTC	-	12	-	TRBV6-5	TRBJ2-1
CASSVNRGMGTEAFF	TGTGCCAGCAGCGTTAACAGGGGGATGGGGACTGAAGCTTTCTTT	-	15	TRBD1	TRBV5-5	TRBJ1-1
CASSSPRTSGGASHYEQYF	TGTGCCAGCAGTTCACCGCGGACTAGCGGGGGGGCCTCTCACTACGAGCAGTACTTC	-	19	TRBD2	TRBV28	TRBJ2-7
CASSQFGGASTDTQYF	TGTGCCAGCAGCCAATTTGGCGGTGCTAGCACAGATACGCAGTATTTT	-	16	-	TRBV16	TRBJ2-3
CASSWDRRNGYTF	TGTGCCAGCAGTTGGGACAGGCGAAATGGCTACACCTTC	-	13	TRBD1	TRBV14	TRBJ1-2
CASGQEKLFF	TGTGCCAGCGGACAGGAAAAACTGTTTTTT	once	10	-	TRBV6-5	TRBJ1-4
CASSKGVSGYTF	TGTGCCAGCAGTAAAGGGGTTTCCGGCTACACCTTC	-	12	-	TRBV25-1	TRBJ1-2
CASSADRKDQPQHF	TGTGCCAGCAGCGCTGACAGGAAGGATCAGCCCCAGCATTTT	-	14	-	TRBV7-9	TRBJ1-5
CATRQGLVRGYGYTF	TGTGCCACCAGACAGGGGTTGGTACGTGGATATGGCTACACCTTC	-	15	TRBD1	TRBV10-3	TRBJ1-2
CASSTPGAGFSSDFDTQYF	TGTGCCAGCAGCACCCCGGGAGCGGGATTTAGTTCTGATTTTGATACGCAGTATTTT	-	19	TRBD2	TRBV7-9	TRBJ2-3
CATSRDLTAYEQYF	TGTGCCACCAGCAGAGATTTGACAGCCTACGAGCAGTACTTC	once	14	-	TRBV15	TRBJ2-7
CASSEDSGSSYEQYF	TGTGCCAGCAGTGAAGATAGCGGGAGCTCCTACGAGCAGTACTTC	-	15	TRBD2	TRBV6-1	TRBJ2-7
CATSRGGGQGPYEQYF	TGTGCCACCAGCAGAGGGGGGGGACAGGGGCCCTACGAGCAGTACTTC	-	16	TRBD1	TRBV15	TRBJ2-7
CASSPLATSSTDTQYF	TGTGCCAGCAGCCCCTTAGCGACTAGTTCCACAGATACGCAGTATTTT	once	16	-	TRBV5-5	TRBJ2-3
CASSYMGQGANEQFF	TGTGCCAGCAGTTACATGGGACAGGGGGCCAATGAGCAGTTCTTC	-	15	TRBD1	TRBV6-6	TRBJ2-1
CASSHGTGSSGANVLTF	TGTGCCAGCAGCCATGGGACAGGGAGCTCTGGGGCCAACGTCCTGACTTTC	-	17	TRBD1	TRBV11-2	TRBJ2-6
CASSFSSGGHYEQYF	TGTGCCAGCAGTTTTTCTAGCGGGGGACACTACGAGCAGTACTTC	-	15	TRBD2	TRBV28	TRBJ2-7
CASSQSASTVTDTQYF	TGCGCCAGCAGCCAATCGGCGAGTACAGTCACAGATACGCAGTATTTT	-	16	-	TRBV4-1	TRBJ2-3
CASSQSSTEQFF	TGTGCCAGCAGCCAGAGTTCAACTGAGCAGTTCTTC	-	12	-	TRBV3-1/TRBV3-2	TRBJ2-1
CASSLAGLGGYTF	TGTGCCAGCAGTTTGGCGGGTTTAGGTGGCTACACCTTC	-	13	-	TRBV27	TRBJ1-2
CAISQTSTDTQYF	TGTGCCATCAGTCAGACTAGCACAGATACGCAGTATTTT	-	13	-	TRBV10-3	TRBJ2-3
CASSEGRENQPQHF	TGTGCCAGCAGCGAAGGGAGGGAAAATCAGCCCCAGCATTTT	-	14	-	TRBV7-8	TRBJ1-5
CASSQTEQETQYF	TGCGCCAGCAGCCAGACAGAGCAAGAGACCCAGTACTTC	-	13	-	TRBV4-1	TRBJ2-5
CASSLQSTGTEAFF	TGTGCCAGCAGCTTACAGTCGACGGGCACTGAAGCTTTCTTT	-	14	-	TRBV7-9	TRBJ1-1
CASSVAGGSNEKLFF	TGTGCCAGCAGCGTAGCAGGGGGATCTAATGAAAAACTGTTTTTT	-	15	TRBD1	TRBV9	TRBJ1-4
CASSFQGARGEKLFF	TGTGCCAGCAGTTTTCAGGGGGCCCGGGGTGAAAAACTGTTTTTT	-	15	TRBD1	TRBV27	TRBJ1-4
CASSTLAGGLDTQYF	TGTGCCAGCAGCACACTAGCGGGGGGGCTCGATACGCAGTATTTT	-	15	TRBD2	TRBV7-9	TRBJ2-3
CASSHKAGLSSYEQYF	TGTGCCAGCAGCCATAAAGCGGGGCTTAGCTCCTACGAGCAGTACTTC	-	16	TRBD2	TRBV4-2	TRBJ2-7
CASSLETTAGWHF	TGTGCCAGCAGCTTAGAAACTACGGCAGGGTGGCATTTT	-	13	-	TRBV7-2	TRBJ1-5
CASSAHPWGEEANGYTF	TGTGCCAGCAGCGCCCACCCATGGGGCGAGGAAGCTAATGGCTACACCTTC	-	17	-	TRBV9	TRBJ1-2
CASSEGAGNYNEQFF	TGTGCCAGCAGTGAAGGGGCAGGGAACTACAATGAGCAGTTCTTC	-	15	-	TRBV6-1	TRBJ2-1
CASSSVEERINSPLHF	TGTGCCAGCAGTTCTGTCGAGGAGAGAATTAATTCACCCCTCCACTTT	few	16	-	TRBV6-2/TRBV6-3	TRBJ1-6
CASSLGQGIGNTEAFF	TGTGCCAGCAGCTTGGGACAGGGGATAGGTAACACTGAAGCTTTCTTT	once	16	TRBD1	TRBV5-4	TRBJ1-1
CASSLWGGGTEAFF	TGTGCCAGCAGCCTATGGGGAGGGGGAACTGAAGCTTTCTTT	-	14	-	TRBV5-6	TRBJ1-1
CASSLVGGDTGELFF	TGTGCCAGCAGCTTAGTCGGAGGGGACACCGGGGAGCTGTTTTTT	few	15	-	TRBV7-8	TRBJ2-2
CASSSRASGSYRRTGELFF	TGTGCCAGCAGCTCCCGAGCTAGCGGGTCCTATCGAAGAACCGGGGAGCTGTTTTTT	-	19	TRBD2	TRBV5-6	TRBJ2-2
CASSLLGLGQGQETQYF	TGTGCCAGCAGCTTATTAGGTTTGGGACAGGGGCAAGAGACCCAGTACTTC	-	17	TRBD1	TRBV11-3	TRBJ2-5
CASSLAGASFIAKNIQYF	TGTGCCAGCAGCTTAGCTGGAGCCAGCTTCATAGCCAAAAACATTCAGTACTTC	-	18	-	TRBV7-2	TRBJ2-4
CASSEDTGAASSYNSPLHF	TGTGCCAGCAGTGAAGACACAGGGGCCGCGAGCTCCTATAATTCACCCCTCCACTTT	-	19	TRBD1	TRBV6-1	TRBJ1-6
CASSRPPGPVLTNTGELFF	TGTGCCAGCAGCCGACCACCAGGCCCAGTCCTTACGAACACCGGGGAGCTGTTTTTT	-	19	-	TRBV14	TRBJ2-2
CASISPAWEGTEAFF	TGTGCCAGCATAAGCCCCGCATGGGAGGGCACTGAAGCTTTCTTT	-	15	-	TRBV6-5	TRBJ1-1
CASSVPGTGKNTGELFF	TGTGCCAGCAGCGTCCCCGGGACAGGGAAAAACACCGGGGAGCTGTTTTTT	-	17	TRBD1	TRBV9	TRBJ2-2
CASSAQSQGNTEAFF	TGTGCCAGCAGCGCACAAAGCCAGGGGAACACTGAAGCTTTCTTT	once	15	-	TRBV9	TRBJ1-1
CASSQESGTGPFYSNQPQHF	TGTGCCAGCAGCCAAGAGTCTGGGACAGGGCCCTTTTATAGCAATCAGCCCCAGCATTTT	-	20	TRBD1	TRBV4-2	TRBJ1-5
CAWSGANYGYTF	TGTGCCTGGAGTGGAGCTAACTATGGCTACACCTTC	-	12	-	TRBV30	TRBJ1-2
CASSMGMRVHTEAFF	TGTGCCAGTAGTATGGGGATGCGGGTTCACACTGAAGCTTTCTTT	-	15	-	TRBV19	TRBJ1-1
CASSLMLSGGTNLYNEQFF	TGTGCCAGCAGCTTAATGCTTAGCGGGGGGACCAATCTCTACAATGAGCAGTTCTTC	-	19	TRBD2	TRBV7-3	TRBJ2-1
CASSLEVQGASGELFF	TGCGCCAGCAGCTTGGAGGTTCAGGGGGCTTCCGGGGAGCTGTTTTTT	-	16	TRBD1	TRBV5-1	TRBJ2-2